This T cell receptor (beta chain) appears in the sequencing data of a study of T cells of healthy individuals. TCRdb called the 5' RACE reads again in MiXCR, with one record for every CDR3 protein. The sample has around 98,000 distinct CDR3 sequences, 15% to 20% seen once; the top ten hold over 5%. Trimming removed 5 bases at V and 11 bases at J, with 15 bases between. Germline-derived CDR1 and CDR2 are MNHEY and SVGAGI. The CDR3 consists of 13 residues. This clonotype was seen repeatedly, ten times or more. The TCR originated in a human donor in good health. The rearrangement joins TRBV6-5 to TRBJ1-4; D is perhaps TRBD1 (6 bases). This CDR3 is CASSGDRMGKLFF. The CDR3 nucleotides are TGTGCCAGCAGTGGAGACAGGATGGGGAAACTGTTTTTT.